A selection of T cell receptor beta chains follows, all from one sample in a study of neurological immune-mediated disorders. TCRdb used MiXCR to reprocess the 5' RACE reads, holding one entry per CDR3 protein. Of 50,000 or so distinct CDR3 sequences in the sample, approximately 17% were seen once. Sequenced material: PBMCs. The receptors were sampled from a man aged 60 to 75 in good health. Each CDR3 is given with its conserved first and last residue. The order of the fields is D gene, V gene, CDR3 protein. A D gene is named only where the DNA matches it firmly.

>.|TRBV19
CASSIDHRRGLGNNEQFF
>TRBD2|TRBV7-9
CASSPGLAGDTQYF
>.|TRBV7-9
CASALSGYEQYF
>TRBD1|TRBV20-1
CSALGQPSYEQYF
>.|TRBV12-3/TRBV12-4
CASSLDAGNTIYF
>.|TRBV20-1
CSARDRTGSPLHF
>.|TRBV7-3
CASSLLPPGNEQFF
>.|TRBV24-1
CATSPGTDTQYF
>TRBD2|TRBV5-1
CASSTRTSGRHEQFF
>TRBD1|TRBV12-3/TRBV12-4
CASSSGQGRETQYF
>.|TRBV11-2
CASSPREKETQYF
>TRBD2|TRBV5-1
CASSFTSGSDEQYF
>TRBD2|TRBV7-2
CASSLLSGRTDTQYF
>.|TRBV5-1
CASSLTSSYEQYF
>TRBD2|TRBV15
CATSSGGEVAGGSTDTQYF
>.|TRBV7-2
CASSLAHGTNTEAFF
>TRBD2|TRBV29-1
CSVGGLAGEANTGELFF
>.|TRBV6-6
CANSRGEQYF
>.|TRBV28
CASSLQALHYEQYF
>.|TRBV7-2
CASSLVGGGGDYGYTF
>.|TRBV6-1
CASSASSQWETQYF
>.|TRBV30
CAWSVSLSYEQYF
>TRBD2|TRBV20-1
CSARDPAGVQETQYF
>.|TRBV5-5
CASSGGPYNEQFF
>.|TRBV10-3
CAIRTSPQETQYF
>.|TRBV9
CASSPIHTNTEAFF
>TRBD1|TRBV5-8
CASSPTGAGQPQHF
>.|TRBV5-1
CASSFKIAAELTEAFF
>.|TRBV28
CASSPVGRRYEQYF
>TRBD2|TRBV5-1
CASSKKREIGETQYF
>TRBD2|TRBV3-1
CASSQFLAGANEQFF
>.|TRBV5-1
CASSVRDQTDEQFF
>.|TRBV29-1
CSVDRHNEQFF
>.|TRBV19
CASSMGGNTIYF
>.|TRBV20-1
CSVLGGDFGDTQYF
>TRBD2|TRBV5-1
CASSLDGVAGADTQYF
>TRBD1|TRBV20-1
CSAREQPQGARGYTF
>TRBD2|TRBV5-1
CASSWTSGSNEQFF
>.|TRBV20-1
CSARSGRTYNEQFF
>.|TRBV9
CASSGAVDSSTDTQYF
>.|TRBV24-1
CATSDAGRYNEQFF
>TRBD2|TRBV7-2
CASSISGTSQETQYF